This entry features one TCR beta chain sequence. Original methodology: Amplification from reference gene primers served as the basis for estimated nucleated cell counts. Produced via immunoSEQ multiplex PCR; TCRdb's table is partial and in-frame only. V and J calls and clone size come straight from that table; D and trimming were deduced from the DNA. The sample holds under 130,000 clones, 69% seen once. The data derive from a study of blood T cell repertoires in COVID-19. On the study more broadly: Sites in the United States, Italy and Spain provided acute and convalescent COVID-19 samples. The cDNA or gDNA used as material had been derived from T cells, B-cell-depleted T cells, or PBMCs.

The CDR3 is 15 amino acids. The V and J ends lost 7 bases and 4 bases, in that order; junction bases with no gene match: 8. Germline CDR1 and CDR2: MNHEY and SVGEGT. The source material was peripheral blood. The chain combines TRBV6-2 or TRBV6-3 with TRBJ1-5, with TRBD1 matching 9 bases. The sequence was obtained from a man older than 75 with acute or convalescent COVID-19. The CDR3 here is CASTPGTGTNQPQHF. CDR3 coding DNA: TGTGCCAGCACCCCCGGGACAGGGACTAATCAGCCCCAGCATTTT.